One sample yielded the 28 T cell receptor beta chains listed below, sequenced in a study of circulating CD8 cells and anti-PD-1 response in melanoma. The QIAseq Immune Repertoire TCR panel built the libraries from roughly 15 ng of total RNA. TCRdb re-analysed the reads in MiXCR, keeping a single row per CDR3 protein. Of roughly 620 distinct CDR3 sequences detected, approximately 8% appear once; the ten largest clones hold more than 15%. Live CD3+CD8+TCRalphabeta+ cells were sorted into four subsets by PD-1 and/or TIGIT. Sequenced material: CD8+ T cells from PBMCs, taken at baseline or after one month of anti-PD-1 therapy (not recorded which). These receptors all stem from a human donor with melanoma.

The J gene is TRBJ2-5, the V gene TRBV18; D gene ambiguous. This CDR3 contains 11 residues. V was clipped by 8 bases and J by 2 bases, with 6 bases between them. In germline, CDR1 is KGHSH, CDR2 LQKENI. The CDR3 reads CASQIQETQYF. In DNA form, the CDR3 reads TGTGCCAGCCAAATACAAGAGACCCAGTACTTC.

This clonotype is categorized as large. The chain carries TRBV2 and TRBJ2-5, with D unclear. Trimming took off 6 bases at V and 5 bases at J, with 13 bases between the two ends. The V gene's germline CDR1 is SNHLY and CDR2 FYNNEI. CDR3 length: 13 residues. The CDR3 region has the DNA TGTGCCAGCAGCGGAGCAGCTCGGGAGACCCAGTACTTC. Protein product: CASSGAARETQYF.

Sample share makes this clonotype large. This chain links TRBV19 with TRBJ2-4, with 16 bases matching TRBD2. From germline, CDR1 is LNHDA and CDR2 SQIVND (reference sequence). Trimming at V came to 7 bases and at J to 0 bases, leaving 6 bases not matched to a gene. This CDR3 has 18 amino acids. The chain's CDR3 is CASNPGLAGGVAKNIQYF. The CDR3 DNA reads TGTGCCAGTAATCCGGGACTAGCGGGGGGGGTAGCCAAAAACATTCAGTACTTC.

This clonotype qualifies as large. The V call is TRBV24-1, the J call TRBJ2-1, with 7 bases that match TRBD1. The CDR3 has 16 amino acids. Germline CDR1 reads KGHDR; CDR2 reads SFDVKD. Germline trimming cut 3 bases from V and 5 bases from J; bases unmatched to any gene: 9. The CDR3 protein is CATSDPDRVPHNEQFF. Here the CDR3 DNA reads TGTGCCACCAGTGATCCTGACAGGGTACCACACAATGAGCAGTTCTTC.

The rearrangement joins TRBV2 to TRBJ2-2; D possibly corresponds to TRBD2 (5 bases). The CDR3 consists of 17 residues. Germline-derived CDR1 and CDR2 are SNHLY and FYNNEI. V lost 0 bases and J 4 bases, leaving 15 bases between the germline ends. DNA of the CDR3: TGTGCCAGCAGTGAAGCGAGGGCAGGAGCAGCCACCGGGGAGCTGTTTTTT. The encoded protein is CASSEARAGAATGELFF.

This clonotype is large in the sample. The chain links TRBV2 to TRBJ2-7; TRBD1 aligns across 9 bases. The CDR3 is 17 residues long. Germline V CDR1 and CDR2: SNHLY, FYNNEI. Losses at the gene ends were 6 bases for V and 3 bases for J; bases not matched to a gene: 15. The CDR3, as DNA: TGTGCCAGCAGGACTGGGACAGGGTTCCTCCTAGGCTACGAGCAGTACTTC. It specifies CASRTGTGFLLGYEQYF.

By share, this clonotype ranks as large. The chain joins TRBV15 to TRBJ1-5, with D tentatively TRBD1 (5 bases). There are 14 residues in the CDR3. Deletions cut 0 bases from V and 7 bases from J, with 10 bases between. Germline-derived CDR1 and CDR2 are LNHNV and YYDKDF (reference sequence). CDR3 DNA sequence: TGTGCCACCAGCAGAGAGCAGGGTCACCAGCCCCAGCATTTT. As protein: CATSREQGHQPQHF.

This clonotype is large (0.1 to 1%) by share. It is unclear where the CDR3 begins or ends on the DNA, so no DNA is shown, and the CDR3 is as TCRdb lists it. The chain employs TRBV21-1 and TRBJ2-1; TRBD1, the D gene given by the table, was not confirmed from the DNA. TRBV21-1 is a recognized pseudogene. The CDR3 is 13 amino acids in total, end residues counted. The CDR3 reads CADWGQGANEQFF.

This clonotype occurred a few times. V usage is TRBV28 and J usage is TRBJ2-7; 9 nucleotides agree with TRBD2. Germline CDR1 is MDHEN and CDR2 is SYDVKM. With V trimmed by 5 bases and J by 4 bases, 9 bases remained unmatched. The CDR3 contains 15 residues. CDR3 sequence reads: CASSASGDSLYEQYF. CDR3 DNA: TGTGCCAGCAGTGCTAGCGGGGACAGCTTGTACGAGCAGTACTTC.

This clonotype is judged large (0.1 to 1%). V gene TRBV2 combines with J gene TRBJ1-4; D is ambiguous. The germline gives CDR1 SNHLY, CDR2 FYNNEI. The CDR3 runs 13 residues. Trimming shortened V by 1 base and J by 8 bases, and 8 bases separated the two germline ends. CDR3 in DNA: TGTGCCAGCAGTGAAGGTTTACGAGAAAAACTGTTTTTT. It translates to CASSEGLREKLFF.

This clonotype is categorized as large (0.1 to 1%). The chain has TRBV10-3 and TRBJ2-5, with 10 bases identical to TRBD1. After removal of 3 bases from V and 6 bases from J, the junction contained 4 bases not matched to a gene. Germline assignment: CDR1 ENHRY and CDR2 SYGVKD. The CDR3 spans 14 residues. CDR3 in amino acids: CAISDSGQGKTQYF. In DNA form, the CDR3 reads TGTGCCATCAGTGATTCGGGACAGGGGAAGACCCAGTACTTC.

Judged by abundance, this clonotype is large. Here the CDR3 reads CASSQDATGGVTNIQYF. The DNA for the CDR3 is TGCGCCAGCAGCCAAGACGCAACAGGGGGCGTTACAAACATTCAGTACTTC. The chain couples TRBV4-1 to TRBJ2-4; 9 bases are shared with TRBD1. CDR3 length: 17 amino acids. Germline V gives CDR1 MGHRA, CDR2 YSYEKL. V dropped 0 bases and J dropped 6; count of bases not matched to a gene: 9.

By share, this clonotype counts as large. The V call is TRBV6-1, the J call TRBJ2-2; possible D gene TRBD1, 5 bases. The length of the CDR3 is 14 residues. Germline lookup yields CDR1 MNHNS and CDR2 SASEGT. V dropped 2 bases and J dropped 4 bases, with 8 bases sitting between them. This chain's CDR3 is CASSERGFTGELFF. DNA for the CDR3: TGTGCCAGCAGTGAAAGGGGATTCACCGGGGAGCTGTTTTTT.

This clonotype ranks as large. The CDR3 loop is CASSQIKGGYSGANVLTF. CDR3 coding DNA: TGCGCCAGCAGCCAAATTAAGGGGGGTTACTCTGGGGCCAACGTCCTGACTTTC. This sequence joins TRBV4-3 and TRBJ2-6; the D gene could be TRBD1 or TRBD2 (6 bases each). V was pared by 2 bases and J by 0 bases, with 14 bases between. This CDR3 comprises 18 residues. Germline assignment: CDR1 LGHNA and CDR2 YSLEER.

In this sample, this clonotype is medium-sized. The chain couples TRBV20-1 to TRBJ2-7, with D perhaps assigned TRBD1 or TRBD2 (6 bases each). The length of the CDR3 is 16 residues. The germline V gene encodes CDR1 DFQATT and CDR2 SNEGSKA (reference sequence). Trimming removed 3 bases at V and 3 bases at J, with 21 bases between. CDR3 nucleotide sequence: TGCAGTGCTAGTGAGGGGGGCTTAGTGTGGCGCTACGAGCAGTACTTC. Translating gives CSASEGGLVWRYEQYF.

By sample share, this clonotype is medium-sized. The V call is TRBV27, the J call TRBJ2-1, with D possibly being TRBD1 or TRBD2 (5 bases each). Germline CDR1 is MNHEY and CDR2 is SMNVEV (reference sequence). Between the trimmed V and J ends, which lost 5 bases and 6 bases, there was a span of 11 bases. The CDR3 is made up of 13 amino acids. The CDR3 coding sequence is TGTGCCAGCAGTCCAGGGCGGGCCAATGAGCAGTTCTTC. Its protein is CASSPGRANEQFF.

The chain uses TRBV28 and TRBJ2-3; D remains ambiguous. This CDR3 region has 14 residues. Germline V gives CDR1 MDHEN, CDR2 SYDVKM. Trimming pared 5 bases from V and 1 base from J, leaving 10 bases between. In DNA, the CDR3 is TGTGCCAGCAGTCCTACAAGGGGCACAGATACGCAGTATTTT. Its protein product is CASSPTRGTDTQYF.

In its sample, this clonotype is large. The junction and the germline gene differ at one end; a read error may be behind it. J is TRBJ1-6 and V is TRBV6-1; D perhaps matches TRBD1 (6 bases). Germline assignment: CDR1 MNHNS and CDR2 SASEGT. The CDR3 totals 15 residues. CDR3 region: CASIEAYRANSPLHF. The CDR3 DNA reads TGTGCCAGCATTGAAGCGTACAGGGCTAATTCACCCCTCCACTTT.

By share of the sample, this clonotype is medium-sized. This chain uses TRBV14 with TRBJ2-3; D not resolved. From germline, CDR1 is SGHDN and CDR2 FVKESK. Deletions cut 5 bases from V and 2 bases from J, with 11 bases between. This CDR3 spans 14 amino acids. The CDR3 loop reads CASSGNRATDTQYF. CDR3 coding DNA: TGTGCCAGCAGCGGCAACAGAGCCACAGATACGCAGTATTTT. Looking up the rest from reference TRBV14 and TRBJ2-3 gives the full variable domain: EAGVTQFPSHSVIEKGQTVTLRCDPISGHDNLYWYRRVMGKEIKFLLHFVKESKQDESGMPNNRFLAERTGGTYSTLKVQPAELEDSGVYFCASSGNRATDTQYFGPGTRLTVL.

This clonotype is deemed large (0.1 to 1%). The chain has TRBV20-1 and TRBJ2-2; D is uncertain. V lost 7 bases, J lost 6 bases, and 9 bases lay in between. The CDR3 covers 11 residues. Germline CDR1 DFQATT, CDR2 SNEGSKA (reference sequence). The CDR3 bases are TGCAGTGGGGTCTCCGCCGGGGAGCTGTTTTTT. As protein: CSGVSAGELFF.

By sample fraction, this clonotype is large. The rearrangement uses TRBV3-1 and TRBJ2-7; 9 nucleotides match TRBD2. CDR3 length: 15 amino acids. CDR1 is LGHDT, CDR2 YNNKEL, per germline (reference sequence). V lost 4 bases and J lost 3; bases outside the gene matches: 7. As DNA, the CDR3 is TGTGCCAGCAGCCCCAGCGGGGGGCTAGGCTACGAGCAGTACTTC. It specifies CASSPSGGLGYEQYF.

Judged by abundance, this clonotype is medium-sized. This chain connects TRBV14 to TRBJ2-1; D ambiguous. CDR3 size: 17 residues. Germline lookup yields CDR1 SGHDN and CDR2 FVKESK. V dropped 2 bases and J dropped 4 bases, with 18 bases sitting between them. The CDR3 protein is CASSQSQATPRYNEQFF. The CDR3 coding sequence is TGTGCCAGCAGCCAATCCCAGGCGACGCCCCGTTACAATGAGCAGTTCTTC.

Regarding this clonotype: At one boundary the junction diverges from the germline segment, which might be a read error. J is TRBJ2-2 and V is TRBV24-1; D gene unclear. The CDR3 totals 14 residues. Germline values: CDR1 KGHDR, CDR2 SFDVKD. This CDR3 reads CAISDPLNPGELFF. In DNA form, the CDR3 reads TGTGCCATCAGTGACCCGCTTAACCCCGGGGAGCTGTTTTTT.

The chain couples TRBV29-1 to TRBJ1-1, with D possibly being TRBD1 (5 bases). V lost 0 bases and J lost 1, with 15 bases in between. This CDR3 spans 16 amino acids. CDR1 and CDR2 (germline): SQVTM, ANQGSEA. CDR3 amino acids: CSVEEKGLVRNTEAFF. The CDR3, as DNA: TGCAGCGTTGAAGAAAAGGGACTGGTTAGGAACACTGAAGCTTTCTTT.

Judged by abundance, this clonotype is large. CDR3 protein: CASSQGRGTGYHEQYF. The CDR3 DNA follows: TGCGCCAGCAGCCAAGGCCGGGGGACAGGGTACCACGAGCAGTACTTC. J is TRBJ2-7 and V is TRBV4-3, with 9 bases that match TRBD1. The CDR3 length is 16 residues. The ends lost 1 base at V and 5 bases at J; junction bases unmatched: 9. Germline V lookup: CDR1 LGHNA, CDR2 YSLEER.

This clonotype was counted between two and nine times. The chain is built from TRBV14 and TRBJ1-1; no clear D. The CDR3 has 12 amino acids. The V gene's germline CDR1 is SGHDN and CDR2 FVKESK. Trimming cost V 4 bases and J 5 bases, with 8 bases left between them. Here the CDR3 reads CASSPWGTEAFF. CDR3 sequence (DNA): TGTGCCAGCAGCCCGTGGGGAACTGAAGCTTTCTTT. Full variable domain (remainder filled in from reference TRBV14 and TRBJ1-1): EAGVTQFPSHSVIEKGQTVTLRCDPISGHDNLYWYRRVMGKEIKFLLHFVKESKQDESGMPNNRFLAERTGGTYSTLKVQPAELEDSGVYFCASSPWGTEAFFGQGTRLTVV.

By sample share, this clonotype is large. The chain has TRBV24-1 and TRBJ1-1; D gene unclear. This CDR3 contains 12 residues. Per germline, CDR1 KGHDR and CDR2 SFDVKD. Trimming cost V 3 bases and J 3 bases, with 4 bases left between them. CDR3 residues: CATSDQDTEAFF. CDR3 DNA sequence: TGTGCCACCAGTGATCAGGACACTGAAGCTTTCTTT.

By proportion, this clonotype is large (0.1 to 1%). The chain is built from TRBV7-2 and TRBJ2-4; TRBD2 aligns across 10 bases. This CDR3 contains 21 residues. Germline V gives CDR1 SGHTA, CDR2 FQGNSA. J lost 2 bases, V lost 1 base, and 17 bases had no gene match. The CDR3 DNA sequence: TGTGCCAGCAGCTTAGAAGGCGTTAGCGGGGGGTATTTCGGAACCAAAAACATTCAGTACTTC. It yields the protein CASSLEGVSGGYFGTKNIQYF. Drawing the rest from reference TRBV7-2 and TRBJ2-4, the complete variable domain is GAGVSQSPSNKVTEKGKDVELRCDPISGHTALYWYRQSLGQGLEFLIYFQGNSAPDKSGLPSDRFSAERTGGSVSTLTIQRTQQEDSAVYLCASSLEGVSGGYFGTKNIQYFGAGTRLSVL.